The 9 T cell receptor beta chains given below trace back to one sample, sequenced in a study of vaccination effects on CD4 cells after COVID-19. Prior to sequencing, the ViraFEST assay stimulated PBMC with viral peptide pools, which expanded the antigen-specific CD4+ T cells. Isolation of CD4+ T cells took place after less than twelve days of culture. Each participant was given two doses of one vaccine (BNT162b2 or mRNA-1273). These receptors have no identified antigens. The table came from immunoSEQ multiplex PCR; TCRdb's copy has only in-frame clones and leaves some out. The sample records tens of thousands of clones, under 80% being singletons. The sequenced sample was CD4+ T cells from PBMCs cultured with HCoV-OC43 spike peptides, obtained after COVID-19 vaccination. Specified subset: HCoV-OC43 spike overlapping peptide pool stimulation. These receptors all come from a human donor who received a COVID-19 vaccine.

The gene calls are TRBV6-4 and TRBJ1-1; D is ambiguous. Trimming shortened V by 0 bases and J by 4 bases, and 9 bases separated the two germline ends. Germline CDR1 and CDR2: MRHNA and SNTAGT. The CDR3 sequence is 14 residues long. CDR3 sequence: CASSDSNRATEAFF. CDR3 nucleotides: TGTGCCAGCAGTGACTCGAATAGGGCCACTGAAGCTTTCTTT.

The gene calls are TRBV25-1 and TRBJ1-2, with TRBD1 matching over 11 bases. The CDR3 loop spans 15 amino acids. Losses at the gene ends were 8 bases for V and 7 bases for J; bases not matched to a gene: 12. Germline V gene sequence: CDR1 MGHDK, CDR2 SYGVNS. In DNA, the CDR3 is TGTGCCAGCGAAAAGGGCGGACAGGGGGCAAGTGGCTACACCTTC. Its translation: CASEKGGQGASGYTF.

The chain links TRBV20-1 to TRBJ2-1; TRBD2 aligns across 12 bases. Germline V gene data show CDR1 as DFQATT and CDR2 as SNEGSKA (reference sequence). The CDR3 runs to 15 residues. V was pared by 3 bases and J by 6 bases, with 6 bases of the junction left unmatched. The CDR3 spells CSASPSGGAGNEQFF. The CDR3 DNA sequence: TGCAGTGCTAGTCCTAGCGGGGGGGCTGGCAATGAGCAGTTCTTC.

The J gene is TRBJ2-7, the V gene TRBV10-3; 7 positions agree with TRBD1. The germline gives CDR1 ENHRY, CDR2 SYGVKD. V shed 3 bases, J shed 0 bases, and the junction held 2 bases outside the gene matches. The CDR3 totals 14 residues. CDR3 DNA: TGTGCCATCAGTGATGACAGGGACTCCTACGAGCAGTACGTC. It specifies CAISDDRDSYEQYV.

V and J are TRBV6-6 and TRBJ1-2, with D unclear. Germline assignment: CDR1 MNHNY and CDR2 SVGAGI (reference sequence). This CDR3 spans 15 amino acids. V gave up 2 bases and J gave up 2 bases, with 12 bases separating them. The CDR3 protein is CASSYEQMINYGYTF. The CDR3 coding sequence is TGTGCCAGCAGTTACGAACAGATGATAAACTATGGCTACACCTTC.

The V call is TRBV4-2, the J call TRBJ1-6; TRBD1 matches 7 bases. Germline V gene data show CDR1 as LGHNA and CDR2 as YNFKEQ. The V gene end was trimmed by 0 bases and the J gene end by 5 bases; junction bases not matched to a gene: 4. The length of the CDR3 is 16 residues. The CDR3 DNA reads as TGTGCCAGCAGCCAAGAGGGGCAGGGGGATAATTCACCCCTCCACTTT. It yields the protein CASSQEGQGDNSPLHF.

This clone was recorded once. The V call is TRBV6-5, the J call TRBJ2-3; D is tentatively TRBD1 or TRBD2 (5 bases each). This CDR3 has 14 residues. Germline V gene sequence: CDR1 MNHEY, CDR2 SVGAGI. V was cut by 6 bases and J by 3 bases, with 13 bases left in between. DNA of the CDR3: TGTGCCAGCAGGGCAGGGAGTGTGACAGATACGCAGTATTTT. It codes for CASRAGSVTDTQYF.

The CDR3 protein is CASKKGFANTGELFF. CDR3 DNA sequence: TGTGCCAGTAAAAAGGGGTTCGCGAACACCGGGGAGCTGTTTTTT. The chain combines TRBV19 with TRBJ2-2, with D maybe TRBD1 (5 bases). Germline loops: CDR1 LNHDA, CDR2 SQIVND (reference sequence). This CDR3 contains 15 residues. Trimming left V 7 bases short and J 0 bases short, with 12 bases between.

The V and J genes are TRBV2 and TRBJ1-3; D is perhaps TRBD1 (6 bases). The germline V gene has CDR1 SNHLY and CDR2 FYNNEI. The V end was cut by 11 bases, the J end by 0 bases, with 14 bases between. The CDR3 contains 14 residues. CDR3 amino acids: CASKGGNSGNTIYF. DNA of the CDR3: TGTGCCTCAAAGGGGGGGAACTCTGGAAACACCATATATTTT.